This T cell receptor (beta chain) was recovered during a study of CD8+CD57+ T cells in acquired aplastic anemia. About the research overall: The average for DNA from sorted CD4+ and CD8+ cells was 3 to 3.5 ug. For CD4+ cells, healthy donors had an average of roughly 9.8 million reads.

Profiles of TCR beta VDJ and CDR3 were generated from a genomic DNA template. Each CDR3 protein gets one entry after TCRdb re-called the reads with MiXCR. The sample consists of hundreds of thousands of distinct CDR3 sequences, under 80% of them appearing once. This CDR3 region has 13 residues. CDR1 and CDR2 (germline): DFQATT, SNEGSKA (reference sequence). The V end was cut by 4 bases, the J end by 9 bases, with 13 bases between. At least ten counts were recorded for this clonotype. Its target is not known. Study-wide results and caveats: Comparison of patients with controls identified some 29 shared CD8+ CDR3 sequences. Patients and healthy controls showed no significant CD8+ Simpson's diversity difference.

The clonotype comes from a human donor in good health, serving as a control. J is TRBJ1-6 and V is TRBV20-1; possibly TRBD1 for D (6 bases). Material for sequencing was sorted CD4+, CD8+, or CD8+CD57+ T cells (not recorded which) from PBMCs. The CDR3 region has the DNA TGCAGTGCTAAACAGGGAGTAAGTTCACCCCTCCACTTT. This sequence encodes CSAKQGVSSPLHF.